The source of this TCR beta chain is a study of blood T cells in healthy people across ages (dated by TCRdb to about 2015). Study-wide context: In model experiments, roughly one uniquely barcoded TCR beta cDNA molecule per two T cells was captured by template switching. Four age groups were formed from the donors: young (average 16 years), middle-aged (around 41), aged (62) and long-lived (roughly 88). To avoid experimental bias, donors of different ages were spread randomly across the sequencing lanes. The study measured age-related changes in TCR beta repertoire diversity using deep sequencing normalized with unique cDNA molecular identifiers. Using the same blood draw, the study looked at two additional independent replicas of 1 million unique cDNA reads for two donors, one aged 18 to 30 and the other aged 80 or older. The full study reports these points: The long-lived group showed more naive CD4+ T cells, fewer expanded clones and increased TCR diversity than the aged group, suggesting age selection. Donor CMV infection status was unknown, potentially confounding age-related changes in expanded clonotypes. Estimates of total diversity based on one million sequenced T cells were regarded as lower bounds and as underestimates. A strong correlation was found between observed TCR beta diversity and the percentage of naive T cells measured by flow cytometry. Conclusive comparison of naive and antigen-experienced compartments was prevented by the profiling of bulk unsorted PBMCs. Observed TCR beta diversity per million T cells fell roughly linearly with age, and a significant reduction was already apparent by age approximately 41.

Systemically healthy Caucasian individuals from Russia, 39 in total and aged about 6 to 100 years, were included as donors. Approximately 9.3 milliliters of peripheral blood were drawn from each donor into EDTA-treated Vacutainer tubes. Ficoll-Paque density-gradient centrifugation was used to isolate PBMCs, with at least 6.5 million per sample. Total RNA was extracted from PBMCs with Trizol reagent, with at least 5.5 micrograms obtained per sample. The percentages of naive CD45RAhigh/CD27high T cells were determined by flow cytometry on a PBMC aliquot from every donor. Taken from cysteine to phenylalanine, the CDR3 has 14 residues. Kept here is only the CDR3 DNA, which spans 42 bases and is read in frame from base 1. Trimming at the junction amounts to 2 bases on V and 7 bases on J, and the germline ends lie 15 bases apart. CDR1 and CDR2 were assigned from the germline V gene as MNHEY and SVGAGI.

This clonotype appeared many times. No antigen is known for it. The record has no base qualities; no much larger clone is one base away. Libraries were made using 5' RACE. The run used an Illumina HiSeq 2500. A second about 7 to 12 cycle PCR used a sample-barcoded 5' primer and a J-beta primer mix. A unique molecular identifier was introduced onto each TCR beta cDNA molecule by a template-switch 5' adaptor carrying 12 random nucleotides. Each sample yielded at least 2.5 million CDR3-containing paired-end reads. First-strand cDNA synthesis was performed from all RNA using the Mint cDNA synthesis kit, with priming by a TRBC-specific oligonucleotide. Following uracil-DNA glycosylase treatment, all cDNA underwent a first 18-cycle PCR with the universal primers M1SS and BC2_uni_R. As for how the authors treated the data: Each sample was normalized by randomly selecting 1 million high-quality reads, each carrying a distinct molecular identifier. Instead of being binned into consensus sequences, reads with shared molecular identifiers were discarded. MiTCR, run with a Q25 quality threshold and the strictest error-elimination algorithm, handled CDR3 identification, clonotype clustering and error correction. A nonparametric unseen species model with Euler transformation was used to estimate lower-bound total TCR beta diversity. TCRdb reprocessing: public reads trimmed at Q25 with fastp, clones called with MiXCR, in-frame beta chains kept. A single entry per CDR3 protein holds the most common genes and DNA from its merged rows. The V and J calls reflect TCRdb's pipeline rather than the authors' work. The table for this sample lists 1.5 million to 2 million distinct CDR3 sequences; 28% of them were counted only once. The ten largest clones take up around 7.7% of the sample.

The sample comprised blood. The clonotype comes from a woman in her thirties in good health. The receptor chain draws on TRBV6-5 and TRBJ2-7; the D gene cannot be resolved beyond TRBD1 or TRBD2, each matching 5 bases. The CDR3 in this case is CASSYGSGDGEQYF. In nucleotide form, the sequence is TGTGCCAGCAGTTACGGATCTGGGGACGGTGAGCAGTACTTC.